The clone carrying this TCR beta chain was detected ten times or more. Its antigen is unidentified. The time point: patch test 1, 2 weeks after DPC sensitization. The treatment is: therapeutic diphenylcyclopropenone sensitization with weekly scalp DPC. Total RNA was isolated from whole blood that had not been fractionated. This specimen belongs to a study of human T cells and chemical hapten exposure. Whole-study context: Recorded diagnoses among the mostly female patients were alopecia areata, totalis or universalis.

Whole-study results and caveats: DPC sensitization did not alter TCRs above 1 in 1000 frequency. Expanded TCRs created a significantly greater count of big CDR3 similarity clusters than controls did.

MiXCR, applied by TCRdb to the RACE reads, yields one record per CDR3 protein. Found here are 40,000 to 65,000 distinct CDR3 sequences, approximately 11% of them singletons; the top ten hold approximately 1.8%. The origin of this receptor is a woman in her thirties or forties with alopecia areata. Some clones in this sample may be carry-over from other donors' samples. Sequencing used whole blood, obtained in connection with sensitization to the hapten diphenylcyclopropenone (DPC).

The DNA for the CDR3 is TGTGCCAGCAGCTACGTGACCTTTCCCGCTTTCTTT. Its protein product is CASSYVTFPAFF. The genes are TRBV11-2 and TRBJ1-1; no definite D call. V lost 4 bases, J lost 11 bases, and 14 bases lay in between. The germline CDR1 and CDR2 sequences are SGHAT and FQNNGV. The CDR3 has 12 residues.